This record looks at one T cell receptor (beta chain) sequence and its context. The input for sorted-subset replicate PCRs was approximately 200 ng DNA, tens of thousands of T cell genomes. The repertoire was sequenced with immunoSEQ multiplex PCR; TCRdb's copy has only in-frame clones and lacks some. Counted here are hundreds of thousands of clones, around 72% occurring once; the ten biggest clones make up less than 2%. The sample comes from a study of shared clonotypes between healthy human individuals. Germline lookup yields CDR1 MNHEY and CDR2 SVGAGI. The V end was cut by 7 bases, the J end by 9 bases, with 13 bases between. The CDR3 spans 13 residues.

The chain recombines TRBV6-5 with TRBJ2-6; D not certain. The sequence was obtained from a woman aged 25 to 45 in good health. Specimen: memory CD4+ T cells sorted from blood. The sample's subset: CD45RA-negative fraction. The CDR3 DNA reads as TGTGCCAGCACTGGTCCGGGTCGCAACGTCCTGACTTTC. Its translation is CASTGPGRNVLTF.